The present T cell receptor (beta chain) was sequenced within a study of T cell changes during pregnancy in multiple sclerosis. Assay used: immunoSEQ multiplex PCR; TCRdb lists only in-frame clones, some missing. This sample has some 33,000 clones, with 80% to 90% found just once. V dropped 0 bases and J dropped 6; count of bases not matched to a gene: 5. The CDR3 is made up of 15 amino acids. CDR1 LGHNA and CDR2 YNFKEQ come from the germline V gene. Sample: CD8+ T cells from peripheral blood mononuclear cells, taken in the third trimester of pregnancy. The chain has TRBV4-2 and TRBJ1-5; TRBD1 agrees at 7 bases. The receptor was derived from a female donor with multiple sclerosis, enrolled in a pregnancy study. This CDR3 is CASSQEEGAGQPQHF. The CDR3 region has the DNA TGTGCCAGCAGCCAAGAAGAGGGGGCAGGTCAGCCCCAGCATTTT.